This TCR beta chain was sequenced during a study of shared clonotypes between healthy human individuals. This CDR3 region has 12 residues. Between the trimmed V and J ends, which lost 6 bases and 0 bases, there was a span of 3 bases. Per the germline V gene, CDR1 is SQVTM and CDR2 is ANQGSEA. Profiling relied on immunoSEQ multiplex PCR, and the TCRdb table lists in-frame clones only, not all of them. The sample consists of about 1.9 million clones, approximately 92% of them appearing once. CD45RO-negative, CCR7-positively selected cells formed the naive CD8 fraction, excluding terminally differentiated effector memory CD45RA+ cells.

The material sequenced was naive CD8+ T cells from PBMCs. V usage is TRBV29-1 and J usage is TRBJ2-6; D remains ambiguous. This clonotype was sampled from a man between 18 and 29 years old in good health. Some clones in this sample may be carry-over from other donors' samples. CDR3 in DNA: TGCAGCGTCTACTCTGGGGCCAACGTCCTGACTTTC. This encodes CSVYSGANVLTF.